This TCR beta chain comes out of a study of post-analysis software for immune sequencing data. Study-level points and caveats: Same-batch samples co-clustered strongly by F measure. Normalized Chao1 diversity was significantly reduced in patients versus controls. With TRBV5-6, TRBV5-1 and TRBV20-1 included, about five TRBV segments were more frequent in patients than in controls.

Carried by the TCR beta cDNA libraries were unique molecular identifiers. One entry per CDR3 protein results from TCRdb running MiXCR on the PCR reads. There are hundreds of thousands of distinct CDR3 sequences in the sample; about 50% occur only once, and approximately 4.4% lies in the top ten. This CDR3 has 14 amino acids. Unmatched junction bases numbered 4, after V lost 5 bases and J lost 2 bases. Remarks on this clonotype: Its antigen is not known.

V gene TRBV12-3 or TRBV12-4 combines with J gene TRBJ2-7; 9 bases are shared with TRBD1. The clonotype was recovered from a girl under 18 with multiple sclerosis. Sequenced sample: blood. CDR3 DNA: TGTGCCAGCAGTAACAGGGGGCTGACCTACGAGCAGTACTTC. This gives the protein CASSNRGLTYEQYF.